The 5 T cell receptor beta chains in this list originate from one sample, sequenced in a study of cytomegalovirus exposure and HLA in healthy donors. The PCR contained 60 Vbeta and 13 Jbeta primers. Sequenced by immunoSEQ multiplex PCR; TCRdb stores in-frame clones only, minus some. The sample has some 160,000 clones, around three quarters seen once. The sample taken for sequencing was PBMCs. Receptors originate from a woman aged 40 to 50 in good health and CMV-seronegative.

This chain links TRBV5-4 with TRBJ2-5, with D possibly matching TRBD1 (5 bases). The CDR3 length is 15 residues. The germline V and J ends were trimmed by 3 bases and 2 bases, with 14 bases remaining between them. From germline, CDR1 is SGHNT and CDR2 YYREEE (reference sequence). This chain's CDR3 is CASSWARGPQETQYF. The CDR3, as DNA: TGTGCCAGCAGCTGGGCAAGGGGCCCTCAAGAGACCCAGTACTTC.

The CDR3 is CASSLAGGVEAFF. The CDR3 DNA reads TGTGCCAGCAGCTTAGCAGGGGGAGTTGAAGCTTTCTTT. The chain has TRBV7-9 and TRBJ1-1, with D maybe TRBD1 (6 bases). This CDR3 has 13 amino acids. The germline gives CDR1 SEHNR, CDR2 FQNEAQ (reference sequence). V shed 0 bases and J shed 7 bases, with 9 bases lying between them.

J is TRBJ2-1 and V is TRBV5-1; D is ambiguous. The length of the CDR3 is 16 residues. CDR1 and CDR2 from the germline V gene are SGHRS and YFSETQ. V lost 0 bases, J lost 1 base, and 11 bases lay in between. CDR3 region: CASSLGQTISYNEQFF. CDR3 DNA: TGCGCCAGCAGCTTGGGACAAACCATATCCTACAATGAGCAGTTCTTC.

The gene calls are TRBV30 and TRBJ1-5; D uncertain. The CDR3 has 14 amino acids. Germline CDR1 and CDR2: GTSNPN and SVGIG (reference sequence). The germline V and J ends were trimmed by 2 bases and 2 bases, with 10 bases remaining between them. In nucleotides, the CDR3 is TGTGCCTGGAGTCGGGGTGGAGGCAATCAGCCCCAGCATTTT. Translated, it gives CAWSRGGGNQPQHF.

V is TRBV5-1 and J is TRBJ2-7, with a possible D match to TRBD2 (6 bases). Germline lookup yields CDR1 SGHRS and CDR2 YFSETQ. The V end was cut by 4 bases, the J end by 1 base, with 24 bases between. The CDR3 length is 18 residues. The CDR3 here is CASSMDPESGVSSYEQYF. CDR3 DNA sequence: TGCGCCAGCAGCATGGACCCGGAATCGGGGGTGTCTTCCTACGAGCAGTACTTC.